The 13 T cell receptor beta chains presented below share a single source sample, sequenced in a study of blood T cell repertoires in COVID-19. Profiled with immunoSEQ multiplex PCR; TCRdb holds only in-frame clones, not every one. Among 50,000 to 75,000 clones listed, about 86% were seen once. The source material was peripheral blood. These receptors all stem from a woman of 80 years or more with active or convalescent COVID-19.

This chain's CDR3 is CASSPTSGSYEQYF. The CDR3 bases are TGTGCCAGCAGCCCGACTAGCGGTTCGTACGAGCAGTACTTC. This chain connects TRBV7-3 to TRBJ2-7; 9 bases are shared with TRBD2. This CDR3 region has 14 residues. The V gene end was trimmed by 5 bases and the J gene end by 4 bases; junction bases not matched to a gene: 6. CDR1 SGHTA and CDR2 FQGTGA come from the germline V gene. Full variable domain (outside the CDR3, taken from reference TRBV7-3 and TRBJ2-7): GAGVSQTPSNKVTEKGKYVELRCDPISGHTALYWYRQSLGQGPEFLIYFQGTGAADDSGLPNDRFFAVRPEGSVSTLKIQRTERGDSAVYLCASSPTSGSYEQYFGPGTRLTVT.

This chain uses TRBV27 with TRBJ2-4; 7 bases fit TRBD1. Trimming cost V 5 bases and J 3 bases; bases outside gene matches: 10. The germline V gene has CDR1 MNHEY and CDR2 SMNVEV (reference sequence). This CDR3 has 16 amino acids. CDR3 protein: CASSPSPQGDKNIQYF. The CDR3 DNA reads TGTGCCAGCAGTCCGTCCCCCCAGGGGGACAAAAACATTCAGTACTTC.

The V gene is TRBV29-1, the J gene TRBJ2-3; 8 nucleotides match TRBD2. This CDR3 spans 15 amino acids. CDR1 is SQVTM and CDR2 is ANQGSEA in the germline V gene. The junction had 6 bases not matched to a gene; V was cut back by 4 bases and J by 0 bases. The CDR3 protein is CSVGVASGSTDTQYF. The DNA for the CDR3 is TGCAGCGTTGGGGTGGCTAGCGGGAGCACAGATACGCAGTATTTT.

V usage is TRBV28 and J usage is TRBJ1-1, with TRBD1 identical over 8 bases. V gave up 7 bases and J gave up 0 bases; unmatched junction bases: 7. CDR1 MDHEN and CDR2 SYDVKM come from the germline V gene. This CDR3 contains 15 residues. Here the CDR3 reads CASIAGGAVNTEAFF. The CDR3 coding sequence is TGTGCCAGCATAGCAGGGGGCGCGGTGAACACTGAAGCTTTCTTT.

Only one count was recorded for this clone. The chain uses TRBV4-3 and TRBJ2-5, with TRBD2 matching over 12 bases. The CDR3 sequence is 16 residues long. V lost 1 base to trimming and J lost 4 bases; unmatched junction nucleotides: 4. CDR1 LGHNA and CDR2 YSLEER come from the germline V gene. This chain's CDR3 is CASSQGASGGAETQYF. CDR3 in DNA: TGCGCCAGCAGCCAAGGGGCTAGCGGGGGGGCAGAGACCCAGTACTTC.

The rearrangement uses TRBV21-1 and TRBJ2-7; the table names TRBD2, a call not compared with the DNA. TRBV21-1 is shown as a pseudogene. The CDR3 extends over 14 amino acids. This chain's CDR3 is CASSSSQKAHEQYF. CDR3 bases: TGTGCCAGCAGCTCCTCCCAGAAAGCGCACGAGCAGTACTTC.

CDR3 nucleotides: TGTGCCAGCAGTCCCCACCGACAGGGTGGAACTGAAGCTTTCTTT. Amino acids: CASSPHRQGGTEAFF. The chain carries TRBV28 and TRBJ1-1; 7 bases are shared with TRBD1. The CDR3 runs to 15 residues. The V gene end was trimmed by 5 bases and the J gene end by 5 bases; junction bases not matched to a gene: 11. CDR1 and CDR2 from the germline V gene are MDHEN and SYDVKM.

The CDR3 coding sequence is TGTGCCAGCAGCTTAGCGCGTGGGGGACAGAACAATTACGAGCAGTACTTC. The encoded protein is CASSLARGGQNNYEQYF. The chain has TRBV7-2 and TRBJ2-7, with TRBD1 identical over 7 bases. Germline V gene sequence: CDR1 SGHTA, CDR2 FQGNSA. The CDR3 length is 17 residues. With V trimmed by 0 bases and J by 4 bases, 12 bases remained unmatched.

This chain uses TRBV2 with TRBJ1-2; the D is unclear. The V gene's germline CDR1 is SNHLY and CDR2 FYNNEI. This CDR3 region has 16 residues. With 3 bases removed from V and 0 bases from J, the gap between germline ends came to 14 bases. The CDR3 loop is CASSEEAAVANYGYTF. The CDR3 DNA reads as TGTGCCAGCAGTGAGGAGGCAGCCGTCGCTAACTATGGCTACACCTTC.

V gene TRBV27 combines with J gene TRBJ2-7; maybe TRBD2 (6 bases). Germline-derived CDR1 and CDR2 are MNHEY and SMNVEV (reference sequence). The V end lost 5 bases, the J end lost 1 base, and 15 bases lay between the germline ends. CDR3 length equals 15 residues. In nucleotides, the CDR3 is TGTGCCAGCAGTCCGCGGGACGGGCATTCCTACGAGCAGTACTTC. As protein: CASSPRDGHSYEQYF.

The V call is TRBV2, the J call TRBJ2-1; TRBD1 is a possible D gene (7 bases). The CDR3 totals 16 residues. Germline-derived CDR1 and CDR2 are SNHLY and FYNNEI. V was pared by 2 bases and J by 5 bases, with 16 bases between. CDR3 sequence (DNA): TGTGCCAGCAGTGAACCGACAGGGACGGGAGACAATGAGCAGTTCTTC. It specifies CASSEPTGTGDNEQFF.

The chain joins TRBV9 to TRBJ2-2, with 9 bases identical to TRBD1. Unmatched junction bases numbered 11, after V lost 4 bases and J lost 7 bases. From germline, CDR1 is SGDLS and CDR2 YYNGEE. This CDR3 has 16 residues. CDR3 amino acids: CASSPLIQGAGGELFF. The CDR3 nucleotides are TGTGCCAGCAGCCCGCTGATACAGGGGGCAGGCGGGGAGCTGTTTTTT.

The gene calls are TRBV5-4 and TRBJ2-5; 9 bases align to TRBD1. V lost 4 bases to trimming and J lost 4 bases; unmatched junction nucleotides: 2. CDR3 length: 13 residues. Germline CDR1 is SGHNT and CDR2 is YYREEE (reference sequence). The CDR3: CASSATGGETQYF. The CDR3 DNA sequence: TGTGCCAGCAGCGCGACAGGGGGAGAGACCCAGTACTTC.